The text below deals with one T cell receptor beta chain. What it recognizes is unknown. This specimen comes from a study of cytomegalovirus exposure and HLA in healthy donors. General study results and limits: In a later analysis, parvovirus B19, influenza, CMV and Epstein-Barr virus appeared linked to several top co-occurrence clusters.

The study ran its PCR with 60 Vbeta and 13 Jbeta primers. TCRdb keeps only in-frame clones here, not all; method: immunoSEQ multiplex PCR. Its listing shows 130,000 or so clones. Germline CDR1 reads WSHSY; CDR2 reads SAAADI. V shed 0 bases and J shed 5 bases, with 13 bases lying between them. The CDR3 covers 16 residues. This sequence joins TRBV10-2 and TRBJ2-2; D possibly corresponds to TRBD1 (5 bases). This clonotype was obtained from a woman aged 18-30 years in good health and CMV-seronegative. Sequencing was carried out using PBMCs. Here the CDR3 reads CASSESPDRGTGELFF. CDR3 bases: TGCGCCAGCAGTGAGTCACCAGATAGGGGAACCGGGGAGCTGTTTTTT.